This entry lists 13 T cell receptor beta chains sequenced from one sample in a study of siplizumab effects on memory and regulatory T cells. The repertoire was sequenced with immunoSEQ multiplex PCR; TCRdb's copy has only in-frame clones and lacks some. The sample has 85,000 or so clones; roughly 94% are singletons. Specimen: CD8+ T cells sorted from blood. These receptors were obtained from a human donor in good health.

This clone was observed a handful of times. This same CDR3 is encoded by further DNA sequences in the sample. The V call is TRBV5-1, the J call TRBJ1-1; D ambiguous. The CDR3 consists of 11 residues. Germline V gene data show CDR1 as SGHRS and CDR2 as YFSETQ. V was cut by 0 bases and J by 8 bases, with 5 bases left in between. CDR3 protein: CASSLGVEAFF. The CDR3 nucleotides read TGCGCCAGCAGCTTGGGGGTAGAAGCTTTCTTT. Using reference TRBV5-1 and TRBJ1-1 for the parts outside the CDR3, the full variable domain is KAGVTQTPRYLIKTRGQQVTLSCSPISGHRSVSWYQQTPGQGLQFLFEYFSETQRNKGNFPGRFSGRQFSNSRSEMNVSTLELGDSALYLCASSLGVEAFFGQGTRLTVV.

J is TRBJ2-1 and V is TRBV21-1; TRBD2 reflects the table's D call only, with no check against the DNA. TRBV21-1 is given as a pseudogene. This CDR3 has 16 amino acids. The CDR3 region has the DNA TGTGCCAGCAGCAAAAAGCAGGTAGCGGGAGACAATGAGCAGTTCTTC. It is translated as CASSKKQVAGDNEQFF.

The chain couples TRBV11-3 to TRBJ2-1, with D tentatively TRBD2 (5 bases). The V end was cut by 5 bases, the J end by 2 bases, with 13 bases between. This CDR3 has 15 amino acids. The germline gives CDR1 SGHNT, CDR2 YENEEA. CDR3 DNA sequence: TGTGCCAGCAGCCCGCGGGCAGGAGCCTACAATGAGCAGTTCTTC. It specifies CASSPRAGAYNEQFF.

The chain carries TRBV19 and TRBJ2-7; 9 bases line up with TRBD1. CDR3 length equals 15 residues. J was trimmed by 0 bases and V by 6 bases; bases with no gene match: 6. Germline CDR1 and CDR2: LNHDA and SQIVND (reference sequence). CDR3 protein: CASSHGTGSSYEQYF. CDR3 nucleotides: TGTGCCAGTAGCCACGGGACAGGGAGCTCCTACGAGCAGTACTTC. The full variable domain, completed using reference TRBV19 and TRBJ2-7, is DGGITQSPKYLFRKEGQNVTLSCEQNLNHDAMYWYRQDPGQGLRLIYYSQIVNDFQKGDIAEGYSVSREKKESFPLTVTSAQKNPTAFYLCASSHGTGSSYEQYFGPGTRLTVT.

V usage is TRBV15 and J usage is TRBJ1-1, with no clear D. The germline gives CDR1 LNHNV, CDR2 YYDKDF (reference sequence). The CDR3 loop spans 14 amino acids. Trimming left V 0 bases short and J 7 bases short, with 12 bases between. In nucleotides, the CDR3 is TGTGCCACCAGCAGAGAGAGGGCTTCGGGTGAAGCTTTCTTT. Protein product: CATSRERASGEAFF. The full variable domain, with the rest looked up from reference TRBV15 and TRBJ1-1, is DAMVIQNPRYQVTQFGKPVTLSCSQTLNHNVMYWYQQKSSQAPKLLFHYYDKDFNNEADTPDNFQSRRPNTSFCFLDIRSPGLGDTAMYLCATSRERASGEAFFGQGTRLTVV.

The CDR3 protein is CASSRNANVLTF. The CDR3 region has the DNA TGCGCCAGCAGCAGAAATGCCAACGTCCTGACTTTC. This chain links TRBV5-1 with TRBJ2-6; D is undetermined. In germline, CDR1 is SGHRS, CDR2 YFSETQ. The CDR3 totals 12 residues. V shed 4 bases and J shed 7 bases, with 6 bases lying between them.

CDR3 sequence reads: CASSRLAGGTDTQYF. CDR3 nucleotide sequence: TGCGCCAGCAGCAGACTAGCGGGAGGCACAGATACGCAGTATTTT. The chain recombines TRBV5-1 with TRBJ2-3; the match to TRBD2 covers 12 bases. CDR3 size: 15 residues. CDR1 and CDR2 from the germline V gene are SGHRS and YFSETQ. V shed 4 bases and J 1 base; nucleotides not matched to a gene: 1.

This rearrangement joins TRBV5-1 to TRBJ1-2; 9 nucleotides align to TRBD1. Unmatched junction bases numbered 4, after V lost 1 base and J lost 3 bases. The CDR3 is made up of 15 amino acids. CDR1 is SGHRS, CDR2 YFSETQ, per germline. CDR3 sequence: CASSLRDRDDYGYTF. The CDR3 nucleotides read TGCGCCAGCAGCTTGAGGGACAGGGACGACTATGGCTACACCTTC. The complete variable domain, with remaining parts taken from reference TRBV5-1 and TRBJ1-2, reads KAGVTQTPRYLIKTRGQQVTLSCSPISGHRSVSWYQQTPGQGLQFLFEYFSETQRNKGNFPGRFSGRQFSNSRSEMNVSTLELGDSALYLCASSLRDRDDYGYTFGSGTRLTVV.

This clone turned up a few times. V is TRBV11-2 and J is TRBJ2-7; D might be TRBD2 (6 bases). The CDR3 sequence is 16 residues long. Trimming pared 1 base from V and 2 bases from J, leaving 15 bases between. Per the germline V gene, CDR1 is SGHAT and CDR2 is FQNNGV. CDR3 bases: TGTGCCAGCAGCTTAGCGAACCGGGACTTCGCCTACGAGCAGTACTTC. Its protein is CASSLANRDFAYEQYF.

This chain connects TRBV19 to TRBJ1-2, with 10 bases fitting TRBD1. Germline V gene data show CDR1 as LNHDA and CDR2 as SQIVND (reference sequence). The CDR3 is 11 residues long. The ends lost 6 bases at V and 8 bases at J; junction bases unmatched: 0. CDR3 coding DNA: TGTGCCAGTAGGACAGGGGGCGGCTACACCTTC. It specifies CASRTGGGYTF.

This clone was recorded only once. The chain couples TRBV4-1 to TRBJ1-2; a weak D match, TRBD1 (5 bases). Germline V lookup: CDR1 MGHRA, CDR2 YSYEKL. The CDR3 loop spans 13 amino acids. V dropped 1 base and J dropped 3 bases, with 6 bases sitting between them. DNA of the CDR3: TGCGCCAGCAGCCAAGGGGGGTACTATGGCTACACCTTC. Amino acid sequence: CASSQGGYYGYTF.

The chain carries TRBV7-6 and TRBJ1-5; D might be TRBD1 (5 bases). Germline CDR1 reads SGHVS; CDR2 reads FNYEAQ. The V and J ends lost 0 bases and 6 bases respectively, with 12 bases between them. CDR3 size: 15 residues. This CDR3 is CASSLAGRESQPQHF. The CDR3 DNA follows: TGTGCCAGCAGCTTAGCAGGCAGGGAGAGTCAGCCCCAGCATTTT.

The J gene is TRBJ1-5, the V gene TRBV19, with D hard to call. Germline V gene sequence: CDR1 LNHDA, CDR2 SQIVND (reference sequence). Trimming took off 3 bases at V and 5 bases at J, with 5 bases between the two ends. The CDR3 extends over 12 amino acids. CDR3 in DNA: TGTGCCAGTAGTATTGCATATCAGCCCCAGCATTTT. Residues: CASSIAYQPQHF.